This TCR beta chain was captured in a study of blood T cell repertoires in COVID-19. The method was immunoSEQ multiplex PCR; TCRdb's version includes in-frame clones alone and lacks a portion of them. The sample carries about 90,000 clones, around 82% recorded once. The CDR3 has 18 amino acids. Per the germline V gene, CDR1 is SGHVS and CDR2 is FNYEAQ. The V segment lost 4 bases and the J segment 2 bases; nucleotides outside the gene matches: 16. Sequencing used peripheral blood. This rearrangement joins TRBV7-6 to TRBJ1-1; TRBD1 matches at 7 bases. This clonotype originated in a man aged 55 to 69 with acute or convalescent COVID-19. DNA of the CDR3: TGTGCCAGCAGCTCTTCCCCGGGACAGAGGGCCAGAAACACTGAAGCTTTCTTT. Amino acids: CASSSSPGQRARNTEAFF.